A selection of T cell receptor beta chains follows, all from one sample in a study of radiation and T cells in renal cell carcinoma. Repertoires were generated with immunoSEQ multiplex PCR, while TCRdb's copy carries only in-frame clones and drops some. The sample lists 100,000 to 150,000 clones; around 85% were seen once. The sample here was blood, taken from a patient whose treatment included radiotherapy and nephrectomy. These receptors originate from a man aged 45-65 years with renal cell carcinoma. The CDR3 runs from the conserved cysteine through the conserved F or W. The order of the fields is CDR3 length, D gene, V gene, CDR3 protein. D genes are given only for firm matches.

>16|NA|TRBV10-3
CAISIVRGRNTGELFF
>15|NA|TRBV4-2
CASSQLASFYNEQFF
>16|NA|TRBV18
CASSPDNIVSNQPQHF
>17|NA|TRBV18
CASSHSGTQRRNEKLFF
>14|TRBD2|TRBV5-4
CASSLAGGRETQYF
>14|TRBD1|TRBV9
CASSGQGRASEAFF
>10|NA|TRBV6-5
CASSYWCQYF
>13|TRBD1|TRBV29-1
CSVEGQGRTEAFF
>14|TRBD1|TRBV6-5
CASSLTGTGAEAFF
>17|NA|TRBV7-9
CASSPRRGSSWADTQYF
>17|TRBD2|TRBV29-1
CSVDGGSGGSSTDTQYF
>15|TRBD1|TRBV5-5
CASSREGGNNQPQHF
>13|TRBD1|TRBV5-1
CASSLGQGRLQYF
>14|NA|TRBV27
CASSYSGFTGELFF
>16|TRBD1|TRBV27
CASSSWTGGPNEKLFF
>15|NA|TRBV6-6
CASSDRNGGNTEAFF
>13|NA|TRBV14
CASSQQIDGEQYF
>14|NA|TRBV5-4
CASSLVVNNYGYTF
>13|TRBD1|TRBV6-6
CASRDSRQGDYTF
>16|NA|TRBV5-1
CASSPDEGSSYNEQFF
>17|NA|TRBV5-1
CASSSSTRGRPQDTQYF
>14|TRBD2|TRBV7-3
CASRPTSGGDTQYF
>16|TRBD2|TRBV6-6
CASSYVAGGYTGELFF
>13|NA|TRBV9
CASSVQANTEAFF
>15|NA|TRBV27
CASSVSLANTDTQYF
>15|NA|TRBV7-6
CASSVAEGFYNEQFF
>15|NA|TRBV29-1
CSVEDAGTNTGELFF
>12|NA|TRBV2
CASSDHPGTQYF
>13|TRBD1|TRBV27
CASQGAGNEKLFF
>13|NA|TRBV11-2
CASSLDRGTEAFF
>17|TRBD1|TRBV4-1
CASSQLDRGRRVETQYF